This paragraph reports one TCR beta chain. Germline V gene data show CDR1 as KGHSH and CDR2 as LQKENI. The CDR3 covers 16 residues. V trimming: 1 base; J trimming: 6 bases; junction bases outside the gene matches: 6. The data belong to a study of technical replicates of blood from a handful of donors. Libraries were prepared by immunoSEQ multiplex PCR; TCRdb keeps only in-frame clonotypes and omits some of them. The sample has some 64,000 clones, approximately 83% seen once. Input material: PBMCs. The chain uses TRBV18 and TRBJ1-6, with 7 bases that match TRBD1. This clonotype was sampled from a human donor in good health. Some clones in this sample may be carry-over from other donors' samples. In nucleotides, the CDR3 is TGTGCCAGCTCACCACTGGGGGGACAGACTAATTCACCCCTCCACTTT. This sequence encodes CASSPLGGQTNSPLHF. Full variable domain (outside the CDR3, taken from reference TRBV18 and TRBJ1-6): NAGVMQNPRHLVRRRGQEARLRCSPMKGHSHVYWYRQLPEEGLKFMVYLQKENIIDESGMPKERFSAEFPKEGPSILRIQQVVRGDSAAYFCASSPLGGQTNSPLHFGNGTRLTVT.